This T cell receptor (beta chain) was sequenced in a study of graft-versus-host responses after intestinal transplantation. The wider study: Multivisceral, liver-intestinal, or isolated intestinal grafts went to recipients.

With regard to this clone: The antigen remains undetermined.

Trimming took off 4 bases at V and 3 bases at J, with 10 bases between the two ends. CDR1 is MGHRA and CDR2 is YSYEKL in the germline V gene. The CDR3 loop spans 14 amino acids. The protocol was immunoSEQ multiplex PCR, while the TCRdb copy is restricted to in-frame clones and leaves out a portion. The sample records 90,000 to 95,000 clones, roughly nine tenths being singletons. The TCR was taken from a human donor who received an intestinal transplant. The V call is TRBV4-1, the J call TRBJ2-1, with D tentatively TRBD2 (6 bases). The material was unstimulated CD8+ T cells sorted from spleen or lymph node cells, obtained before intestinal transplant. Here the CDR3 reads CASSLPGSYNEQFF. In DNA, the CDR3 is TGCGCCAGCAGCCTCCCCGGGAGCTACAATGAGCAGTTCTTC.